This T cell receptor beta chain was recorded in a study of blood T cell repertoires in COVID-19. Overall study context: From the United States, Italy and Spain came samples of acute and convalescent COVID-19. From T cells, B-cell-depleted T cells, or PBMCs came the material, which was cDNA or gDNA.

TCRdb's table, derived via immunoSEQ multiplex PCR, lists solely in-frame clones and lacks some. The sample contains 98,000 or so clones, 75% to 95% of which appear only once. Germline assignment: CDR1 WSHSY and CDR2 SAAADI. The ends lost 5 bases at V and 5 bases at J; junction bases unmatched: 5. This CDR3 is built from 14 residues. The chain has TRBV10-2 and TRBJ2-2, with 7 bases aligning to TRBD1. The sequenced sample consisted of peripheral blood. This sequence was found in a human donor in a cohort sampled during active COVID-19. The CDR3 reads CASSLTGWTGELFF. CDR3 bases: TGCGCCAGCAGTCTGACAGGGTGGACCGGGGAGCTGTTTTTT.